The subject of this entry is one TCR beta chain. These data belong to a study of T cell repertoires in cytomegalovirus infection. From the reads, TCRdb called clonotypes with MiXCR, one entry per CDR3 protein. The data show under 850,000 distinct CDR3 sequences, 35% seen once. CDR3 length: 14 residues. The germline V gene has CDR1 MNHEY and CDR2 SMNVEV (reference sequence). Losses at the gene ends were 3 bases for V and 5 bases for J; bases not matched to a gene: 7. The TCR was taken from a human donor in good health (CMV status not recorded). Some clones in this sample may be carry-over from other donors' samples. Input material: PBMCs. V gene TRBV27 combines with J gene TRBJ2-7; 7 bases fit TRBD1. The CDR3 nucleotides read TGTGCCAGCAGTTTCTCGGACAGGATCCACGAGCAGTACTTC. Its translation: CASSFSDRIHEQYF.